This is a list of T cell receptor beta chains from one sample in a study of post-analysis software for immune sequencing data. TCRdb analysed the PCR reads with MiXCR anew, one entry per CDR3 protein. There are hundreds of thousands of distinct CDR3 sequences in the sample; roughly three fifths occur only once, and around 11% lies in the top ten. The sequenced sample was blood. Every receptor here comes from a girl aged 2-10 years with multiple sclerosis. CDR3s include the opening cysteine and the closing phenylalanine or tryptophan. D genes are given only for firm matches. Clone size is given for some rows only: seen once, a few or many times, or a class if the clone is expanded.

d_gene: TRBD2
j_gene: TRBJ2-1
abundance: few
v_gene: TRBV6-6
CDR3aa: CASSYPSGSINEQFF
CDR3nt: TGTGCCAGCAGTTACCCTAGCGGGAGTATTAATGAGCAGTTCTTC

d_gene: .
j_gene: TRBJ2-7
abundance: few
v_gene: TRBV6-2/TRBV6-3
CDR3aa: CASSYLFRPYEQYF
CDR3nt: TGTGCCAGCAGTTACTTATTCAGACCCTACGAGCAGTACTTC

d_gene: TRBD1
j_gene: TRBJ2-7
abundance: .
v_gene: TRBV27
CDR3aa: CASSLTGTGGFEQYF
CDR3nt: TGTGCCAGCAGTTTGACCGGGACAGGGGGATTTGAGCAGTACTTC

d_gene: .
j_gene: TRBJ2-3
abundance: .
v_gene: TRBV20-1
CDR3aa: CSARDPAKHTQYF
CDR3nt: TGCAGTGCTAGAGACCCAGCTAAGCATACGCAGTATTTT

d_gene: .
j_gene: TRBJ2-1
abundance: .
v_gene: TRBV20-1
CDR3aa: CSARVGRAVPSNEQFF
CDR3nt: TGCAGTGCTAGAGTGGGTAGGGCAGTCCCCTCGAATGAGCAGTTCTTC

d_gene: TRBD1
j_gene: TRBJ2-5
abundance: .
v_gene: TRBV5-1
CDR3aa: CASSLEGTAYEGQYF
CDR3nt: TGCGCCAGCAGCTTGGAGGGGACAGCATACGAAGGGCAGTACTTC

d_gene: .
j_gene: TRBJ2-6
abundance: .
v_gene: TRBV20-1
CDR3aa: CSAPSPIGANVLTF
CDR3nt: TGCAGTGCTCCTTCCCCTATCGGGGCCAACGTCCTGACTTTC

d_gene: TRBD1
j_gene: TRBJ1-1
abundance: .
v_gene: TRBV12-5
CDR3aa: CASGFRQGRTEAFF
CDR3nt: TGTGCTAGTGGTTTCCGACAGGGGAGGACTGAAGCTTTCTTT

d_gene: .
j_gene: TRBJ2-3
abundance: .
v_gene: TRBV11-2
CDR3aa: CASSLVKGSTDTQYF
CDR3nt: TGTGCCAGCAGCTTGGTCAAGGGGTCCACAGATACGCAGTATTTT

d_gene: TRBD2
j_gene: TRBJ2-1
abundance: .
v_gene: TRBV7-9
CDR3aa: CASSLSPGEGLNEQFF
CDR3nt: TGTGCCAGCAGCTTGAGTCCGGGGGAGGGCTTGAATGAGCAGTTCTTC

d_gene: .
j_gene: TRBJ1-1
abundance: .
v_gene: TRBV7-2
CDR3aa: CASSFRGGRGTEAFF
CDR3nt: TGTGCCAGCAGCTTTAGGGGGGGTAGGGGGACTGAAGCTTTCTTT

d_gene: TRBD1
j_gene: TRBJ2-2
abundance: .
v_gene: TRBV5-1
CDR3aa: CASSRTGDDTGELFF
CDR3nt: TGCGCCAGCAGCAGGACAGGGGATGACACCGGGGAGCTGTTTTTT

d_gene: TRBD1
j_gene: TRBJ1-5
abundance: few
v_gene: TRBV6-5
CDR3aa: CASSTRTGGSPQHF
CDR3nt: TGTGCCAGCAGCACCCGGACAGGGGGTTCGCCCCAGCATTTT

d_gene: TRBD2
j_gene: TRBJ2-3
abundance: .
v_gene: TRBV20-1
CDR3aa: CSARDWGEGGGGAPDTQYF
CDR3nt: TGCAGTGCTAGGGATTGGGGAGAAGGTGGCGGGGGGGCGCCCGATACGCAGTATTTT

d_gene: .
j_gene: TRBJ2-1
abundance: .
v_gene: TRBV29-1
CDR3aa: CSVDFLDSDNEQFF
CDR3nt: TGCAGCGTTGATTTCCTCGACAGCGACAATGAGCAGTTCTTC

d_gene: TRBD2
j_gene: TRBJ2-5
abundance: few
v_gene: TRBV10-3
CDR3aa: CAISELLSGGLQETQYF
CDR3nt: TGTGCCATCAGTGAGTTGCTGAGCGGGGGTCTACAAGAGACCCAGTACTTC

d_gene: .
j_gene: TRBJ2-5
abundance: .
v_gene: TRBV27
CDR3aa: CASTRRGTTQETQYF
CDR3nt: TGTGCCAGCACTCGGCGGGGGACAACTCAAGAGACCCAGTACTTC

d_gene: .
j_gene: TRBJ2-3
abundance: few
v_gene: TRBV7-2
CDR3aa: CASSSPGTPTDAQYF
CDR3nt: TGTGCCAGCAGCTCGCCGGGGACTCCCACAGATGCGCAGTATTTT

d_gene: .
j_gene: TRBJ2-7
abundance: .
v_gene: TRBV20-1
CDR3aa: CSASGEGRSYEQYF
CDR3nt: TGCAGTGCTAGTGGAGAGGGGCGCTCCTACGAGCAGTACTTC

d_gene: .
j_gene: TRBJ2-1
abundance: few
v_gene: TRBV9
CDR3aa: CASSASAEEQFF
CDR3nt: TGTGCCAGCAGCGCTAGCGCGGAGGAGCAGTTCTTC

d_gene: TRBD1
j_gene: TRBJ2-7
abundance: .
v_gene: TRBV4-1
CDR3aa: CASSHQPGQSSYEQYF
CDR3nt: TGCGCCAGCAGCCATCAACCGGGACAGAGCTCCTACGAGCAGTACTTC

d_gene: TRBD1
j_gene: TRBJ2-1
abundance: .
v_gene: TRBV6-2/TRBV6-3
CDR3aa: CASSSGQDYNEQFF
CDR3nt: TGTGCCAGCAGTAGCGGACAGGATTACAATGAGCAGTTCTTC

d_gene: TRBD1
j_gene: TRBJ1-6
abundance: once
v_gene: TRBV3-1
CDR3aa: CASSPTAGTGSPLHF
CDR3nt: TGTGCCAGCAGCCCTACGGCCGGGACAGGATCCCCCCTCCACTTT

d_gene: .
j_gene: TRBJ2-3
abundance: few
v_gene: TRBV14
CDR3aa: CASSHALGGTDTQYF
CDR3nt: TGTGCCAGCAGCCATGCCCTGGGCGGCACAGATACGCAGTATTTT

d_gene: .
j_gene: TRBJ2-1
abundance: .
v_gene: TRBV6-2/TRBV6-3
CDR3aa: CASSYGADLPFF
CDR3nt: TGTGCCAGCAGTTACGGGGCGGACTTGCCGTTCTTC